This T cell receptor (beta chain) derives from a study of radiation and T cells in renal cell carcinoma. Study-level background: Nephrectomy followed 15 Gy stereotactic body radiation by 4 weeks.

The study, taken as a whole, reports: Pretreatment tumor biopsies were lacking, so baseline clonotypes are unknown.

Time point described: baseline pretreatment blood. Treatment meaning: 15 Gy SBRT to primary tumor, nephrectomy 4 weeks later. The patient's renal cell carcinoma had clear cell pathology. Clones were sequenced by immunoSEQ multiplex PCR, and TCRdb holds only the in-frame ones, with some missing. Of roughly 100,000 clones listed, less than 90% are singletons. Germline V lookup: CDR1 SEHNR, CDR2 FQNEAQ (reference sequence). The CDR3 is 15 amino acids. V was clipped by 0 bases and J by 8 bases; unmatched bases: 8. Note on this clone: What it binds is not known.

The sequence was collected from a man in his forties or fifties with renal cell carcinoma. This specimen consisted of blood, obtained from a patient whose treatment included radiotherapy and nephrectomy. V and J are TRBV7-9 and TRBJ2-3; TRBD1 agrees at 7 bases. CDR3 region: CASSLAYRGPATQYF. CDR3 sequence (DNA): TGTGCCAGCAGCTTAGCGTACAGGGGTCCCGCTACGCAGTATTTT.